One sample yielded the 26 T cell receptor beta chains listed below, sequenced in a study of shared clonotypes between healthy human individuals. Sequencing was performed with immunoSEQ multiplex PCR; in TCRdb, only in-frame clones are kept and a portion is missing. The sample shows over 750,000 clones, 90% to 98% of them seen only once. Cells designated naive CD8 were CD45RO-negative and were positively selected for CCR7, with terminally differentiated effector memory CD45RA+ cells excluded. Sequencing was carried out using naive CD8+ T cells sorted from blood. Receptors were obtained from a man aged 25-40 years in good health.

This clone has only one observation. This rearrangement joins TRBV2 to TRBJ2-3; 9 nucleotides agree with TRBD2. This CDR3 spans 16 amino acids. Germline V gene sequence: CDR1 SNHLY, CDR2 FYNNEI. Trimming took 6 bases from V and 2 from J; bases not matched to a gene: 9. The CDR3 loop reads CASRSGTSRLTDTQYF. The DNA for the CDR3 is TGTGCCAGCAGGTCCGGGACTAGCAGGCTCACAGATACGCAGTATTTT. The complete variable domain, with remaining parts taken from reference TRBV2 and TRBJ2-3, reads EPEVTQTPSHQVTQMGQEVILRCVPISNHLYFYWYRQILGQKVEFLVSFYNNEISEKSEIFDDQFSVERPDGSNFTLKIRSTKLEDSAMYFCASRSGTSRLTDTQYFGPGTRLTVL.

The rearrangement links TRBV30 to TRBJ2-4, with D perhaps TRBD1 (6 bases). Germline V gives CDR1 GTSNPN, CDR2 SVGIG (reference sequence). With 0 bases removed from V and 6 bases from J, the gap between germline ends came to 30 bases. This CDR3 has 20 amino acids. The CDR3 DNA reads as TGTGCCTGGAGTGTCTTTGCCGGACAGAACCCTTTTTGGCTAGGAAACATTCAGTACTTC. As protein: CAWSVFAGQNPFWLGNIQYF.

The rearrangement uses TRBV9 and TRBJ2-2; D perhaps matches TRBD2 (5 bases). Trimming cost V 2 bases and J 6 bases, with 11 bases left between them. CDR1 is SGDLS and CDR2 is YYNGEE in the germline V gene. The CDR3 is made up of 14 amino acids. This CDR3 is CASSVDSPSGELFF. The CDR3, as DNA: TGTGCCAGCAGCGTGGACTCCCCATCCGGGGAGCTGTTTTTT.

V gene TRBV28 combines with J gene TRBJ1-5; D is undetermined. CDR3 length: 14 amino acids. Germline-derived CDR1 and CDR2 are MDHEN and SYDVKM. V was pared by 2 bases and J by 4 bases, with 9 bases between. CDR3 in DNA: TGTGCCAGCAGTTTAGAGGCAGGAAATCAGCCCCAGCATTTT. Translating it yields CASSLEAGNQPQHF.

This clone was detected only once. J is TRBJ2-2 and V is TRBV7-9, with TRBD2 matching over 8 bases. The CDR3 length is 16 residues. The trim removed 2 bases at V and 0 bases at J, leaving 2 bases unmatched. Germline loops: CDR1 SEHNR, CDR2 FQNEAQ (reference sequence). Written as DNA, the CDR3 is TGTGCCAGCAGCTTAACGGGAGGGCCGAACACCGGGGAGCTGTTTTTT. It yields the protein CASSLTGGPNTGELFF.

This clone was seen once. V and J are TRBV5-1 and TRBJ2-7, with TRBD1 as a possible D gene (7 bases). The germline V gene has CDR1 SGHRS and CDR2 YFSETQ. V lost 2 bases, J lost 3 bases, and 15 bases lay in between. CDR3 length equals 15 residues. The CDR3 here is CASSFGGGANYEQYF. In nucleotides, the CDR3 is TGCGCCAGCAGCTTTGGAGGGGGCGCGAACTACGAGCAGTACTTC.

This clone has a single count. The chain couples TRBV2 to TRBJ2-1; D not resolved. In germline, CDR1 is SNHLY, CDR2 FYNNEI. V was clipped by 7 bases and J by 7 bases, with 11 bases between them. This CDR3 is 12 amino acids long. CDR3: CASIAAANEQFF. The DNA of the CDR3 is TGTGCCAGCATTGCGGCGGCAAATGAGCAGTTCTTC.

This chain links TRBV5-4 with TRBJ2-1; 7 positions agree with TRBD2. CDR1 and CDR2 from the germline V gene are SGHNT and YYREEE (reference sequence). V shed 2 bases and J 0 bases; nucleotides not matched to a gene: 8. The CDR3 is made up of 17 amino acids. CDR3 DNA: TGTGCCAGCAGCTTAGGGCTAGCGGAGAGCTCCTACAATGAGCAGTTCTTC. Its translation: CASSLGLAESSYNEQFF.

J is TRBJ2-7 and V is TRBV4-3; weak D call: TRBD1 (6 bases). Germline V gene data show CDR1 as LGHNA and CDR2 as YSLEER. CDR3 size: 14 residues. The V end lost 3 bases, the J end lost 2 bases, and 11 bases lay between the germline ends. In DNA form, the CDR3 reads TGCGCCAGCAGCCAGGTCAGGGGCACCTACGAGCAGTACTTC. Its protein is CASSQVRGTYEQYF.

The chain recombines TRBV7-9 with TRBJ1-4; D unclear. The germline V gene encodes CDR1 SEHNR and CDR2 FQNEAQ (reference sequence). The length of the CDR3 is 14 residues. V shed 4 bases and J shed 0 bases, with 6 bases lying between them. The CDR3 region is CASSSQPTNEKLFF. The DNA of the CDR3 is TGTGCCAGCAGCTCCCAGCCAACTAATGAAAAACTGTTTTTT.

The table lists this clone with a count of one. The chain combines TRBV5-8 with TRBJ2-3, with D perhaps matching TRBD1 (6 bases). CDR1 SGHTS and CDR2 YDEGEE come from the germline V gene. The CDR3 is made up of 16 amino acids. Trimming pared 3 bases from V and 0 bases from J, leaving 14 bases between. The CDR3 spells CASSSDRLTSTDTQYF. DNA for the CDR3: TGTGCCAGCAGCTCGGACAGACTAACTAGCACAGATACGCAGTATTTT.

The gene calls are TRBV29-1 and TRBJ2-6, with D unclear. The CDR3 length is 15 residues. The V gene's germline CDR1 is SQVTM and CDR2 ANQGSEA. V gave up 3 bases and J gave up 5 bases, with 14 bases separating them. The CDR3 here is CSVEVWGVRANVLTF. The CDR3 nucleotides are TGCAGCGTTGAGGTTTGGGGTGTCCGGGCCAACGTCCTGACTTTC.

V usage is TRBV15 and J usage is TRBJ2-1; TRBD2 matches at 9 bases. This CDR3 is 16 amino acids long. Unmatched junction bases numbered 6, after V lost 1 base and J lost 5 bases. Germline V CDR1 and CDR2: LNHNV, YYDKDF (reference sequence). The CDR3 coding sequence is TGTGCCACCAGCAGAGGCGGGACTAGCCCTGACAATGAGCAGTTCTTC. Protein product: CATSRGGTSPDNEQFF. The entire variable domain, with the rest obtained from reference TRBV15 and TRBJ2-1, is as follows: DAMVIQNPRYQVTQFGKPVTLSCSQTLNHNVMYWYQQKSSQAPKLLFHYYDKDFNNEADTPDNFQSRRPNTSFCFLDIRSPGLGDTAMYLCATSRGGTSPDNEQFFGPGTRLTVL.

The V call is TRBV7-2, the J call TRBJ1-5; TRBD1 matches 8 bases. J gave up 7 bases and V 6 bases, and 11 bases lay outside the gene matches. Per the germline V gene, CDR1 is SGHTA and CDR2 is FQGNSA. CDR3 size: 15 residues. CDR3 bases: TGTGCCAGCAGTTTACGACAGGGGCTAGGACAGCCCCAGCATTTT. Residues: CASSLRQGLGQPQHF.

The chain links TRBV5-1 to TRBJ2-1; 10 bases map to TRBD2. The CDR3 extends over 17 amino acids. Germline assignment: CDR1 SGHRS and CDR2 YFSETQ. J gave up 1 base and V 1 base, and 5 bases lay outside the gene matches. The CDR3 protein is CASSLSASGRSYNEQFF. The CDR3, as DNA: TGCGCCAGCAGCTTGAGTGCTAGCGGGAGATCCTACAATGAGCAGTTCTTC. The variable domain in full, completed from reference TRBV5-1 and TRBJ2-1, reads KAGVTQTPRYLIKTRGQQVTLSCSPISGHRSVSWYQQTPGQGLQFLFEYFSETQRNKGNFPGRFSGRQFSNSRSEMNVSTLELGDSALYLCASSLSASGRSYNEQFFGPGTRLTVL.

The chain links TRBV10-2 to TRBJ1-4; D might be TRBD1 (5 bases). The germline gives CDR1 WSHSY, CDR2 SAAADI. The V and J ends lost 0 bases and 0 bases respectively, with 14 bases between them. The CDR3 is 18 residues long. CDR3 residues: CASSESGADFATNEKLFF. The CDR3 region has the DNA TGCGCCAGCAGTGAGTCTGGGGCAGACTTTGCAACTAATGAAAAACTGTTTTTT.

This clone is a singleton in its sample. The V gene is TRBV13, the J gene TRBJ2-7; D perhaps matches TRBD1 (6 bases). CDR3 length: 15 amino acids. Trimming cost V 3 bases and J 2 bases, with 14 bases left between them. CDR1 is PRHDT, CDR2 FYEKMQ, per germline (reference sequence). CDR3 protein: CASSFSPGQAYEQYF. CDR3 coding DNA: TGTGCCAGCAGCTTTAGTCCGGGACAAGCCTACGAGCAGTACTTC.

This chain joins TRBV4-2 and TRBJ2-2; D remains unclear. V gave up 4 bases and J gave up 0 bases, with 12 bases separating them. CDR1 is LGHNA, CDR2 YNFKEQ, per germline. The CDR3 has 16 residues. DNA for the CDR3: TGTGCCAGCAGCCCCGTCGGCACTTCGAACACCGGGGAGCTGTTTTTT. Translating gives CASSPVGTSNTGELFF.

V usage is TRBV4-1 and J usage is TRBJ2-7; D is uncertain. Deletions cut 5 bases from V and 5 bases from J, with 16 bases between. From germline, CDR1 is MGHRA and CDR2 YSYEKL. This CDR3 contains 14 residues. The CDR3 DNA sequence: TGCGCCAGCAGCGACCGGACCCAGGCCCACGAGCAGTACTTC. Translated: CASSDRTQAHEQYF.

This chain joins TRBV4-1 and TRBJ1-4; the D gene is possibly TRBD1 (6 bases). The CDR3 runs 12 residues. From germline, CDR1 is MGHRA and CDR2 YSYEKL. V was trimmed by 4 bases and J by 8 bases, leaving 8 bases between them. Written as DNA, the CDR3 is TGCGCCAGCAGCCTAACAGGGGAAAAACTGTTTTTT. It encodes CASSLTGEKLFF.

The chain combines TRBV7-9 with TRBJ2-7; possible D gene TRBD1, 6 bases. Germline V gene sequence: CDR1 SEHNR, CDR2 FQNEAQ (reference sequence). The V end lost 8 bases, the J end lost 6 bases, and 14 bases lay between the germline ends. The CDR3 totals 12 residues. CDR3 nucleotides: TGTGCCAGCGCAGGGGCAATAGGCGAGCAGTACTTC. Translated: CASAGAIGEQYF.

The chain recombines TRBV6-6 with TRBJ2-2, with TRBD2 matching over 14 bases. J gave up 7 bases and V 4 bases, and 5 bases lay outside the gene matches. The germline V gene encodes CDR1 MNHNY and CDR2 SVGAGI (reference sequence). CDR3 length equals 16 residues. In DNA, the CDR3 is TGTGCCAGCAGTTTCCGACTAGCGGGAGGGGTCGGGGAGCTGTTTTTT. The encoded protein is CASSFRLAGGVGELFF.

The V and J genes are TRBV19 and TRBJ2-2, with D uncertain. CDR3 length: 13 residues. V lost 3 bases to trimming and J lost 4 bases, with 6 bases between them. CDR1 is LNHDA, CDR2 SQIVND, per germline (reference sequence). CDR3 nucleotide sequence: TGTGCCAGTAGTATCACTGTCACCGGGGAGCTGTTTTTT. It is translated as CASSITVTGELFF.

The chain has TRBV5-4 and TRBJ1-1; D is unclear. Germline V gene lookup returns CDR1 SGHNT and CDR2 YYREEE (reference sequence). This CDR3 comprises 14 residues. Trimming pared 0 bases from V and 0 bases from J, leaving 6 bases between. The CDR3 sequence is CASSLEVMNTEAFF. CDR3 DNA sequence: TGTGCCAGCAGCTTGGAGGTGATGAACACTGAAGCTTTCTTT.

The chain couples TRBV29-1 to TRBJ2-3; D may be TRBD2 (7 bases). CDR1 and CDR2 from the germline V gene are SQVTM and ANQGSEA. CDR3 size: 14 residues. V was shortened by 3 bases and J by 5 bases, with 15 bases between the two germline ends. Written as DNA, the CDR3 is TGCAGCGTTGAGCGACGGGGGGCGAAAGATACGCAGTATTTT. This translates into CSVERRGAKDTQYF.

This CDR3 is CASSQPDRGFYNEQFF. CDR3 DNA: TGCGCCAGCAGCCAGCCTGACAGGGGATTCTACAATGAGCAGTTCTTC. The genes are TRBV4-1 and TRBJ2-1, with 8 bases lining up with TRBD1. V dropped 3 bases and J dropped 3; count of bases not matched to a gene: 7. Germline lookup yields CDR1 MGHRA and CDR2 YSYEKL. The CDR3 has 16 residues.